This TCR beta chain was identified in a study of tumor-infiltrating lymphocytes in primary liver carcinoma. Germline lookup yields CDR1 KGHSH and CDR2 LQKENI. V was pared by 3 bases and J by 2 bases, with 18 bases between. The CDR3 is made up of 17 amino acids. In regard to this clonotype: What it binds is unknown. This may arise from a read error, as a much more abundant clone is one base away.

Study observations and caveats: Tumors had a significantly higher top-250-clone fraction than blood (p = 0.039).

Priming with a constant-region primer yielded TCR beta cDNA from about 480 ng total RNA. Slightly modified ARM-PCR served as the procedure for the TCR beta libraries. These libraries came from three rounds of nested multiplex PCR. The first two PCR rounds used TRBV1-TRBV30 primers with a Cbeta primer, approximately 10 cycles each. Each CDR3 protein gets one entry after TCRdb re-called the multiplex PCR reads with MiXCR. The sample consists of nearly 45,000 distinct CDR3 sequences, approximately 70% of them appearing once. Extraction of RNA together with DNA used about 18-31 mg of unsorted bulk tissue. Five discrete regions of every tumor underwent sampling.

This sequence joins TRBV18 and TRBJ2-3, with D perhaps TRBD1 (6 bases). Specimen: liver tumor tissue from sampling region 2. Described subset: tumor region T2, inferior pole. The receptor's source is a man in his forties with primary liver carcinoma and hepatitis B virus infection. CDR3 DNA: TGTGCCAGCTCACCCCCGACAGGAGCTACTAACACAGATACGCAGTATTTT. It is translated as CASSPPTGATNTDTQYF.